A single sample is the source of the 18 T cell receptor beta chains below, sequenced in a study of blood T cell repertoires in COVID-19. Clones were sequenced by immunoSEQ multiplex PCR, and TCRdb holds only the in-frame ones, with some missing. Among approximately 300,000 clones listed, approximately 85% were seen once. The sample comprised PBMCs or T cells enriched from blood (not recorded which). The receptors originated from a woman aged 25 to 39 who had recovered from COVID-19.

The genes are TRBV9 and TRBJ2-2; 11 bases are a match to TRBD2. The CDR3 runs to 15 residues. The germline V gene has CDR1 SGDLS and CDR2 YYNGEE. The junction had 4 bases not matched to a gene; V was cut back by 4 bases and J by 5 bases. CDR3 in amino acids: CASSPRTSGTGELFF. CDR3 DNA sequence: TGTGCCAGCAGCCCTAGGACTAGCGGGACCGGGGAGCTGTTTTTT.

This rearrangement joins TRBV28 to TRBJ1-2; 8 bases map to TRBD1. The CDR3 has 18 residues. J lost 4 bases, V lost 1 base, and 14 bases had no gene match. CDR1 is MDHEN and CDR2 is SYDVKM in the germline V gene. In DNA form, the CDR3 reads TGTGCCAGCAGTTTATCAGGACAGGGCGAAATTTTCTTCTATGGCTACACCTTC. It codes for CASSLSGQGEIFFYGYTF.

For this clone: The junction shows a germline mismatch at one end, possibly a read error. The V gene is TRBV10-3, the J gene TRBJ1-4, with TRBD1 as a possible D gene (6 bases). From germline, CDR1 is ENHRY and CDR2 SYGVKD. The CDR3 spans 15 residues. The DNA of the CDR3 is TGTGCCATCAGTGCCGGACAGAGCCTTAATGAAAAGCTGTTTTTT. The encoded protein is CAISAGQSLNEKLFF.

This clone was counted once. The J gene is TRBJ1-6, the V gene TRBV5-1; D may be TRBD1 (6 bases). Trimming left V 2 bases short and J 9 bases short, with 15 bases between. The CDR3 is 15 amino acids. Germline V gene data show CDR1 as SGHRS and CDR2 as YFSETQ. DNA for the CDR3: TGCGCCAGCAGCTTACACCGGGACAATAGTTCACCCCTCCACTTT. This translates into CASSLHRDNSSPLHF.

This rearrangement joins TRBV5-1 to TRBJ2-3, with 7 bases that match TRBD2. The CDR3 loop spans 16 amino acids. V dropped 0 bases and J dropped 4; count of bases not matched to a gene: 8. Germline loops: CDR1 SGHRS, CDR2 YFSETQ. DNA of the CDR3: TGCGCCAGCAGCTTGGGGGTCCTAGCGGCGGCAGATACGCAGTATTTT. The encoded protein is CASSLGVLAAADTQYF.

The rearrangement uses TRBV7-9 and TRBJ2-3; 9 nucleotides align to TRBD2. CDR1 and CDR2 from the germline V gene are SEHNR and FQNEAQ (reference sequence). The ends lost 4 bases at V and 5 bases at J; junction bases unmatched: 4. The CDR3 runs to 14 residues. The DNA of the CDR3 is TGTGCCAGCAGCTCGGGACTAGCCTTAGATACGCAGTATTTT. Protein: CASSSGLALDTQYF.

This rearrangement joins TRBV5-1 to TRBJ2-1; D uncertain. The germline CDR1 and CDR2 sequences are SGHRS and YFSETQ. The V end lost 2 bases, the J end lost 0 bases, and 12 bases lay between the germline ends. The CDR3 is made up of 16 amino acids. CDR3: CASSLPHGLSYNEQFF. CDR3 DNA sequence: TGCGCCAGCAGCTTACCTCATGGGCTCTCCTACAATGAGCAGTTCTTC.

This sequence joins TRBV21-1 and TRBJ2-7; whether TRBD1, the table's D call, matches the DNA was not checked. TRBV21-1 is a known pseudogene. The CDR3 spans 21 residues. In DNA form, the CDR3 reads TGTGCCAGCAGCAAAGCGTGGGACGCTGAGTTGGTAGGGACAGTCTGGGGCGAGCAGTACTTC. Translation: CASSKAWDAELVGTVWGEQYF.

The genes are TRBV6-1 and TRBJ2-7; TRBD1 might be the D (6 bases). Trimming took 0 bases from V and 1 from J, leaving 10 bases between them. This CDR3 comprises 15 residues. Per germline, CDR1 MNHNS and CDR2 SASEGT. The CDR3 loop reads CASSEAQGRSYEQYF. In DNA form, the CDR3 reads TGTGCCAGCAGTGAAGCACAGGGCCGGTCCTACGAGCAGTACTTC.

V usage is TRBV19 and J usage is TRBJ1-5; 8 bases agree with TRBD1. Germline CDR1 and CDR2: LNHDA and SQIVND (reference sequence). V trimming: 1 base; J trimming: 1 base; junction bases outside the gene matches: 21. This CDR3 is 22 amino acids long. CDR3 loop: CASSIVGGPRGLLNQSNQPQHF. The CDR3 bases are TGTGCCAGTAGTATAGTTGGGGGCCCCAGGGGGCTCTTAAATCAAAGCAATCAGCCCCAGCATTTT.

This clone has only a few counts. The chain couples TRBV5-8 to TRBJ1-6, with a possible D match to TRBD1 (5 bases). This CDR3 is 16 amino acids long. CDR1 and CDR2 (germline): SGHTS, YDEGEE. The V and J ends lost 1 base and 0 bases respectively, with 8 bases between them. As DNA, the CDR3 is TGTGCCAGCAGCTTGTGGGGGGACTCCTATAATTCACCCCTCCACTTT. Amino acids: CASSLWGDSYNSPLHF.

This chain joins TRBV5-5 and TRBJ2-7; 10 bases fit TRBD1. The CDR3 loop spans 14 amino acids. Germline V lookup: CDR1 SGHKS, CDR2 YYEKEE (reference sequence). V shed 3 bases and J 7 bases; nucleotides not matched to a gene: 7. The CDR3 nucleotides are TGTGCCAGCAGCTCCCGGGACAGGGGATGGGAGCAGTACTTC. Protein sequence: CASSSRDRGWEQYF.

This chain joins TRBV28 and TRBJ2-7, with TRBD2 identical over 10 bases. The ends lost 5 bases at V and 2 bases at J; junction bases unmatched: 9. Germline-derived CDR1 and CDR2 are MDHEN and SYDVKM. The CDR3 length is 16 residues. The CDR3 coding sequence is TGTGCCAGCAGTCCCTGGCTAGCGGGGGACGCCTACGAGCAGTACTTC. Protein product: CASSPWLAGDAYEQYF.

The J gene is TRBJ2-3, the V gene TRBV29-1; TRBD1 might be the D (6 bases). The CDR3 extends over 15 amino acids. Germline CDR1 is SQVTM and CDR2 is ANQGSEA. Trimming stripped 4 bases from V and 6 bases from J, with 20 bases between. The CDR3 region has the DNA TGCAGCGTTGTACCGATACAGGGTCCTTCCGATACGCAGTATTTT. Its protein product is CSVVPIQGPSDTQYF.

This clone was observed once. The chain links TRBV7-2 to TRBJ2-7; D ambiguous. The CDR3 loop spans 12 amino acids. Trimming stripped 5 bases from V and 2 bases from J, with 7 bases between. Germline V CDR1 and CDR2: SGHTA, FQGNSA. The CDR3 DNA sequence: TGTGCCAGCAGCGTCGCGACCTACGAGCAGTACTTC. As protein: CASSVATYEQYF.

V gene TRBV28 combines with J gene TRBJ1-4; D is ambiguous. CDR1 MDHEN and CDR2 SYDVKM come from the germline V gene. V lost 5 bases and J lost 4, with 14 bases in between. The CDR3 covers 15 residues. CDR3 sequence: CASSLLGSGNEKLFF. CDR3 DNA: TGTGCCAGCAGTCTGCTGGGTTCGGGTAATGAAAAACTGTTTTTT.

V is TRBV28 and J is TRBJ1-5; D is possibly TRBD1 (5 bases). The germline CDR1 and CDR2 sequences are MDHEN and SYDVKM. The CDR3 is 13 amino acids. Between the trimmed V and J ends, which lost 8 bases and 2 bases, there was a span of 10 bases. The CDR3 nucleotides are TGTGCCAGCTATTGGGGGGGCAATCAGCCCCAGCATTTT. Amino acids: CASYWGGNQPQHF.

The V call is TRBV5-1, the J call TRBJ1-2; 8 bases line up with TRBD1. Germline V gene lookup returns CDR1 SGHRS and CDR2 YFSETQ. The CDR3 consists of 15 residues. V dropped 3 bases and J dropped 6; count of bases not matched to a gene: 10. The CDR3 loop reads CASSSTGEDYDGYTF. CDR3 sequence (DNA): TGCGCCAGCAGCTCGACAGGGGAAGACTATGATGGCTACACCTTC. Full variable domain (remainder filled in from reference TRBV5-1 and TRBJ1-2): KAGVTQTPRYLIKTRGQQVTLSCSPISGHRSVSWYQQTPGQGLQFLFEYFSETQRNKGNFPGRFSGRQFSNSRSEMNVSTLELGDSALYLCASSSTGEDYDGYTFGSGTRLTVV.